Following are 26 T cell receptor beta chains from one sample sequenced in a study of response to subunit inactivated influenza vaccine. A single record per CDR3 protein comes from TCRdb applying MiXCR to the RT-PCR reads. This table holds more than 550,000 distinct CDR3 sequences, over 9.5% found once. The specimen was PBMCs from blood, collected on the day of vaccination. The source is a man aged 50 to 59 who received an inactivated influenza vaccine.

The chain joins TRBV5-1 to TRBJ2-1; TRBD2 aligns across 10 bases. Germline assignment: CDR1 SGHRS and CDR2 YFSETQ. CDR3 size: 15 residues. V lost 8 bases, J lost 8 bases, and 13 bases stayed unmatched. The DNA for the CDR3 is TGCGCCAGTTACCTGAGCGGGAGGGCCCATTATGAGCAGTTCTTC. It is translated as CASYLSGRAHYEQFF.

The CDR3 here is CASSQDRSTAFF. CDR3 DNA sequence: TGTGCCAGCAGCCAAGATAGGTCAACAGCTTTCTTT. The V gene is TRBV3-1, the J gene TRBJ1-1; D is unclear. Per the germline V gene, CDR1 is LGHDT and CDR2 is YNNKEL (reference sequence). V gave up 0 bases and J gave up 10 bases, with 9 bases separating them. CDR3 size: 12 residues.

Notes on this clonotype: This may come from a read error, since a much larger clone is one base off. The CDR3 ends on some other residue instead of the conserved phenylalanine or tryptophan, so this is likely a read error. This chain joins TRBV29-1 and TRBJ2-7; 7 nucleotides match TRBD1. V was pared by 6 bases and J by 2 bases, with 16 bases of the junction left unmatched. Germline loops: CDR1 SQVTM, CDR2 ANQGSEA. CDR3 length equals 16 residues. The CDR3 here is CSVDYRDRRTTYEQYL. CDR3 in DNA: TGCAGCGTAGATTACCGGGACAGAAGGACCACCTACGAGCAGTACCTC.

The chain employs TRBV12-3 or TRBV12-4 and TRBJ2-1, with 13 bases aligning to TRBD2. With V trimmed by 5 bases and J by 5 bases, 6 bases remained unmatched. The CDR3 extends over 16 amino acids. The CDR3: CASSLTSGGQNNEQFF. The CDR3 DNA sequence: TGTGCCAGCAGTCTGACTAGCGGGGGGCAAAACAATGAGCAGTTCTTC.

This clonotype was detected many times. J is TRBJ2-7 and V is TRBV18; 12 bases align to TRBD2. This CDR3 has 15 amino acids. The V gene's germline CDR1 is KGHSH and CDR2 LQKENI. J gave up 5 bases and V 5 bases, and 7 bases lay outside the gene matches. The CDR3 region is CASSLTSGSGHEQYF. The CDR3, as DNA: TGTGCCAGCTCATTGACTAGCGGGAGTGGACACGAGCAGTACTTC. Full variable domain (missing parts from reference TRBV18 and TRBJ2-7): NAGVMQNPRHLVRRRGQEARLRCSPMKGHSHVYWYRQLPEEGLKFMVYLQKENIIDESGMPKERFSAEFPKEGPSILRIQQVVRGDSAAYFCASSLTSGSGHEQYFGPGTRLTVT.

This clonotype has at least ten counts. The V gene is TRBV5-1, the J gene TRBJ2-7; TRBD1 agrees at 9 bases. Germline CDR1 reads SGHRS; CDR2 reads YFSETQ. The CDR3 totals 16 residues. V dropped 0 bases and J dropped 4; count of bases not matched to a gene: 8. The CDR3 loop is CASSLGPGTGTYEQYF. CDR3 coding DNA: TGCGCCAGCAGCTTGGGACCAGGGACAGGGACATACGAGCAGTACTTC.

Written as DNA, the CDR3 is TGCGCCAGCAGCCAAGGACAGGGTCTCAATGAGCAGTTCTTC. It translates to CASSQGQGLNEQFF. V is TRBV5-1 and J is TRBJ2-1; the match to TRBD1 covers 8 bases. The germline gives CDR1 SGHRS, CDR2 YFSETQ. With 4 bases clipped from V and 6 bases from J, the junction kept 6 bases outside the gene matches. The length of the CDR3 is 14 residues.

V gene TRBV12-3 or TRBV12-4 combines with J gene TRBJ2-7, with TRBD2 matching over 8 bases. With 6 bases clipped from V and 2 bases from J, the junction kept 9 bases outside the gene matches. The CDR3 has 15 amino acids. DNA of the CDR3: TGTGCCAGCAGCCCCGGCGGGAGGACTACCTACGAGCAGTACTTC. Amino acid sequence: CASSPGGRTTYEQYF.

This clonotype was found many times. The chain joins TRBV29-1 to TRBJ1-1, with D unclear. Trimming left V 7 bases short and J 3 bases short, with 6 bases between. The CDR3 is 10 amino acids. CDR1 and CDR2 (germline): SQVTM, ANQGSEA. The CDR3 bases are TGCAGCGCGGGAGACACTGAAGCTTTCTTT. Its translation: CSAGDTEAFF.

This clonotype was seen many times. The rearrangement links TRBV28 to TRBJ2-1, with a weak D call TRBD2 (5 bases). The CDR3 runs to 13 residues. V was cut by 10 bases and J by 9 bases, with 19 bases left in between. Germline-derived CDR1 and CDR2 are MDHEN and SYDVKM. CDR3 loop: CATTSLIEGEQFF. The CDR3 nucleotides are TGTGCCACGACGTCCCTTATAGAGGGTGAGCAGTTCTTC. The whole variable domain, filled in from reference TRBV28 and TRBJ2-1, reads DVKVTQSSRYLVKRTGEKVFLECVQDMDHENMFWYRQDPGLGLRLIYFSYDVKMKEKGDIPEGYSVSREKKERFSLILESASTNQTSMYLCATTSLIEGEQFFGPGTRLTVL.

The table lists this clonotype with many counts. The rearrangement links TRBV5-1 to TRBJ2-1; 10 bases match TRBD2. Germline lookup yields CDR1 SGHRS and CDR2 YFSETQ. This CDR3 spans 16 amino acids. Trimming at V came to 5 bases and at J to 2 bases, leaving 7 bases not matched to a gene. CDR3 sequence reads: CASRASGSRAYNEQFF. CDR3 DNA: TGCGCCAGCAGGGCTAGCGGGAGTCGAGCCTACAATGAGCAGTTCTTC.

V gene TRBV20-1 combines with J gene TRBJ2-2; D is possibly TRBD2 (5 bases). V was cut by 3 bases and J by 0 bases, with 11 bases left in between. CDR3 length: 15 amino acids. CDR1 is DFQATT and CDR2 is SNEGSKA in the germline V gene (reference sequence). This CDR3 reads CSAREVGTNTGELFF. In nucleotides, the CDR3 is TGCAGTGCTAGGGAGGTGGGAACGAACACCGGGGAGCTGTTTTTT.

This chain connects TRBV4-3 to TRBJ2-2; tentative D call: TRBD2 (5 bases). The length of the CDR3 is 17 residues. The germline V gene encodes CDR1 LGHNA and CDR2 YSLEER. V shed 0 bases and J shed 1 base, with 12 bases lying between them. The chain's CDR3 is CASSQEWRPQNTGELFF. The CDR3 bases are TGCGCCAGCAGCCAAGAATGGAGGCCGCAGAACACCGGGGAGCTGTTTTTT.

This clonotype was found a few times. The rearrangement joins TRBV11-1 to TRBJ2-2; TRBD1 agrees at 9 bases. The CDR3 totals 18 residues. V shed 5 bases, J shed 4 bases, and the junction held 14 bases outside the gene matches. CDR1 and CDR2 (germline): SGHAT, FQDESV (reference sequence). The CDR3, as DNA: TGTGCCAGCAGCCCCGATCCGGGACAGGGATCAGGCACCGGGGAGCTGTTTTTT. Protein sequence: CASSPDPGQGSGTGELFF.

This clonotype was observed at least ten times. The J gene is TRBJ2-1, the V gene TRBV3-1; TRBD2 matches at 9 bases. This CDR3 spans 17 amino acids. Losses at the gene ends were 0 bases for V and 4 bases for J; bases not matched to a gene: 7. Germline V gene sequence: CDR1 LGHDT, CDR2 YNNKEL (reference sequence). As DNA, the CDR3 is TGTGCCAGCAGCCAAGAGGGTGAGCGGGGGGCTTACAATGAGCAGTTCTTC. It codes for CASSQEGERGAYNEQFF.

The chain uses TRBV11-1 and TRBJ1-2; TRBD1 matches 9 bases. The V gene's germline CDR1 is SGHAT and CDR2 FQDESV (reference sequence). This CDR3 has 18 amino acids. The junction had 19 bases not matched to a gene; V was cut back by 6 bases and J by 5 bases. The CDR3 is CASSYNSGQGRELYGYTF. Here the CDR3 DNA reads TGTGCCAGCAGTTATAATAGTGGACAGGGGCGAGAACTTTATGGCTACACCTTC.

The rearrangement links TRBV4-1 to TRBJ2-5; 11 nucleotides line up with TRBD2. Trimming took 3 bases from V and 3 from J; bases not matched to a gene: 3. The CDR3 length is 15 residues. Germline CDR1 MGHRA, CDR2 YSYEKL. In nucleotides, the CDR3 is TGCGCCAGCAGCCAGGTACTAGCGGGGGAAGAGACCCAGTACTTC. Its translation: CASSQVLAGEETQYF.

This clonotype turned up a few times. The chain carries TRBV3-1 and TRBJ2-1; D might be TRBD2 (6 bases). The CDR3 is made up of 14 amino acids. The V end lost 2 bases, the J end lost 6 bases, and 11 bases lay between the germline ends. Germline V lookup: CDR1 LGHDT, CDR2 YNNKEL (reference sequence). The CDR3 region is CASSQRDSANEQFF. As DNA, the CDR3 is TGTGCCAGCAGCCAACGGGACTCCGCCAATGAGCAGTTCTTC.

This chain connects TRBV11-1 to TRBJ2-5, with 8 bases aligning to TRBD2. The J segment lost 7 bases and the V segment lost 1 base, leaving 8 bases of the junction unmatched. The CDR3 is 15 residues long. Germline CDR1 and CDR2: SGHAT and FQDESV (reference sequence). The CDR3 nucleotides read TGTGCCAGCAGCTTAGTTGGTAGCGGGGTCCGGACCCAGTACTTC. This sequence encodes CASSLVGSGVRTQYF.

This clonotype has ten or more counts. This sequence joins TRBV5-1 and TRBJ2-7; either TRBD1 or TRBD2 may fit D (5 bases each). The CDR3 runs 14 residues. CDR1 and CDR2 (germline): SGHRS, YFSETQ. The V end lost 2 bases, the J end lost 5 bases, and 14 bases lay between the germline ends. For the CDR3, the DNA is TGCGCCAGCAGCTTCGGGGCGAGTGGGAACGAGCAGTACTTC. It translates to CASSFGASGNEQYF.

This clonotype came up a few times. The chain couples TRBV7-2 to TRBJ2-7, with D tentatively TRBD1 or TRBD2 (6 bases each). This CDR3 has 15 residues. The ends were cut back, 2 bases at V and 3 bases at J, with 14 bases in the middle. From germline, CDR1 is SGHTA and CDR2 FQGNSA. The CDR3 bases are TGTGCCAGCAGCTTACGGGGGCCCTCAGGCTACGAGCAGTACTTC. Translated: CASSLRGPSGYEQYF. The full variable domain, rest sourced from reference TRBV7-2 and TRBJ2-7, is GAGVSQSPSNKVTEKGKDVELRCDPISGHTALYWYRQSLGQGLEFLIYFQGNSAPDKSGLPSDRFSAERTGGSVSTLTIQRTQQEDSAVYLCASSLRGPSGYEQYFGPGTRLTVT.

This chain joins TRBV5-5 and TRBJ1-6; perhaps TRBD1 as D (6 bases). The germline V gene encodes CDR1 SGHKS and CDR2 YYEKEE (reference sequence). This CDR3 contains 16 residues. Trimming pared 3 bases from V and 8 bases from J, leaving 18 bases between. As DNA, the CDR3 is TGTGCCAGCAGCTGGGAACAGGGACCAACAGATTCACCCCTCCACTTT. Amino acids: CASSWEQGPTDSPLHF.

This clonotype showed up many times. The chain recombines TRBV10-3 with TRBJ1-3; possible D gene TRBD1, 6 bases. This CDR3 region has 14 residues. Germline values: CDR1 ENHRY, CDR2 SYGVKD. V lost 5 bases to trimming and J lost 0 bases, with 8 bases between them. In DNA form, the CDR3 reads TGTGCCATCAGTAAGGACAGCTCTGGAAACACCATATATTTT. Its translation: CAISKDSSGNTIYF.

This clonotype was detected a few times. This rearrangement joins TRBV29-1 to TRBJ1-1; no reliable D call. Per germline, CDR1 SQVTM and CDR2 ANQGSEA. CDR3 size: 14 residues. V lost 2 bases, J lost 5 bases, and 15 bases lay in between. The CDR3 sequence: CSVEHQLTDTEAFF. In DNA form, the CDR3 reads TGCAGCGTTGAACACCAACTAACAGATACTGAAGCTTTCTTT. Drawing the rest from reference TRBV29-1 and TRBJ1-1, the complete variable domain is SAVISQKPSRDICQRGTSLTIQCQVDSQVTMMFWYRQQPGQSLTLIATANQGSEATYESGFVIDKFPISRPNLTFSTLTVSNMSPEDSSIYLCSVEHQLTDTEAFFGQGTRLTVV.

This clonotype showed up many times. This rearrangement joins TRBV20-1 to TRBJ2-7; the D is unclear. Germline loops: CDR1 DFQATT, CDR2 SNEGSKA (reference sequence). The CDR3 spans 12 residues. Trimming cost V 4 bases and J 2 bases, with 9 bases left between them. The CDR3, as DNA: TGCAGTGCTACCGACGGACCCTACGAGCAGTACTTC. It codes for CSATDGPYEQYF.

This clonotype was detected many times. The chain uses TRBV4-1 and TRBJ1-2, with TRBD1 identical over 9 bases. J was trimmed by 3 bases and V by 1 base; bases with no gene match: 3. The germline CDR1 and CDR2 sequences are MGHRA and YSYEKL. The CDR3 consists of 15 residues. CDR3 residues: CASSQATGGHYGYTF. The CDR3 DNA is TGCGCCAGCAGCCAAGCGACAGGGGGTCACTATGGCTACACCTTC.